These T cell receptor beta chains were read from a single sample in a study of early T cells in non-severe SARS-CoV-2 infection. Each CDR3 protein is one row after TCRdb ran MiXCR on the 5' RACE reads. The profile shows tens of thousands of distinct CDR3 sequences, roughly 11% of them singletons. The sample was whole blood. The receptors stem from an adult who was a healthcare worker with PCR-confirmed SARS-CoV-2 infection or an uninfected control (not recorded which). The CDR3 runs from the conserved cysteine through the conserved F or W. D genes are given only for firm matches. Clone size, where shown, is once, few, many, or a class for clones that have expanded.

>TRBV7-8|TRBJ2-2|few|TRBD2
CASSFFSGRADTGELFF
TGTGCCAGCAGCTTCTTTAGCGGGAGGGCCGACACCGGGGAGCTGTTTTTT
>TRBV7-9|TRBJ2-4|.|.
CASSPNVLNIQYF
TGTGCCAGCAGCCCTAACGTATTGAACATTCAGTACTTC
>TRBV7-9|TRBJ2-1|many|.
CASSLEALHEQFF
TGTGCCAGCAGCTTAGAGGCCCTGCATGAGCAGTTCTTC
>TRBV11-2|TRBJ2-7|many|.
CASSLTSQGIFYEQYF
TGTGCCAGCAGCCTGACTAGTCAGGGCATTTTCTACGAGCAGTACTTC
>TRBV5-6|TRBJ2-7|once|TRBD1
CASSLPGQAPYEQYF
TGTGCCAGCAGCCTCCCGGGACAGGCTCCCTACGAGCAGTACTTC
>TRBV3-1|TRBJ2-1|.|TRBD2
CAGSPPGRVTYNEQFF
TGTGCCGGCAGCCCCCCCGGGAGGGTGACCTACAATGAGCAGTTCTTC
>TRBV4-3|TRBJ2-1|.|TRBD2
CASSQSGRDYNEQFF
TGCGCCAGCAGCCAGAGCGGGAGGGATTACAATGAGCAGTTCTTC
>TRBV7-8|TRBJ2-6|few|.
CASSRRVASGANVLTF
TGTGCCAGCAGCCGCAGGGTGGCCTCTGGGGCCAACGTCCTGACTTTC
>TRBV10-3|TRBJ2-7|.|.
CAISGVLSSYNEQYF
TGTGCCATCAGTGGGGTACTTAGCTCCTACAATGAGCAGTACTTC
>TRBV11-2|TRBJ2-1|many|.
CASSSRQLGEQFF
TGTGCCAGCAGCAGCAGACAGCTAGGTGAGCAGTTCTTC
>TRBV10-2|TRBJ2-3|.|TRBD2
CASSAASGTDTQYF
TGCGCCAGCAGTGCGGCTAGCGGGACAGATACGCAGTATTTT
>TRBV11-2|TRBJ2-7|many|TRBD2
CASSALAGRPEQYF
TGTGCCAGCAGCGCGCTAGCGGGACGGCCCGAGCAGTACTTC
>TRBV20-1|TRBJ1-3|many|TRBD1
CSARKGAGAGNTIYF
TGCAGTGCAAGGAAGGGGGCCGGAGCTGGAAACACCATATATTTT
>TRBV11-2|TRBJ2-1|many|.
CASSLEVHSYNEQFF
TGTGCCAGCAGCTTAGAGGTTCATTCCTACAATGAGCAGTTCTTC
>TRBV20-1|TRBJ2-1|few|.
CSSDRSSYNEQFF
TGCAGTTCGGATAGGAGCTCCTACAATGAGCAGTTCTTC
>TRBV2|TRBJ2-7|.|.
CASSEAGAKQYF
TGTGCCAGCAGTGAAGCGGGCGCGAAGCAGTACTTC
>TRBV19|TRBJ2-1|.|TRBD1
CASTPGQGLYNEQFF
TGTGCCAGTACCCCGGGACAGGGCTTATACAATGAGCAGTTCTTC
>TRBV27|TRBJ2-5|.|.
CASSLRGRAEETQYF
TGTGCCAGCAGTTTAAGGGGGAGGGCTGAAGAGACCCAGTACTTC
>TRBV28|TRBJ2-1|many|.
CASRPSLLYNEQFF
TGTGCCAGCAGGCCGTCCCTCTTATACAATGAGCAGTTCTTC
>TRBV9|TRBJ2-3|many|TRBD2
CASSVTGLGVPSTDTQYF
TGTGCCAGCAGCGTTACGGGACTAGGAGTTCCGAGCACAGATACGCAGTATTTT
>TRBV28|TRBJ2-3|.|.
CASTISSEFTDTQYF
TGTGCCAGCACCATATCGTCGGAATTCACAGATACGCAGTATTTT
>TRBV12-3/TRBV12-4|TRBJ2-7|many|TRBD1
CASSFWDSPYEQYF
TGTGCCAGCAGTTTTTGGGACAGCCCGTACGAGCAGTACTTC
>TRBV6-6|TRBJ2-7|many|.
CASSYSNQGPSSYEQYF
TGTGCCAGCAGTTACTCGAATCAGGGGCCAAGCTCCTACGAGCAGTACTTC
>TRBV7-2|TRBJ2-3|few|TRBD2
CASSLLAAVGDTQYF
TGTGCCAGCAGCCTCCTAGCGGCCGTGGGAGATACGCAGTATTTT
>TRBV11-2|TRBJ2-4|.|.
CASSSLAKNIQYF
TGTGCCAGCAGCTCGTTAGCCAAAAACATTCAGTACTTC
>TRBV5-1|TRBJ2-1|few|TRBD2
CASSYTEREGRSEQFF
TGCGCCAGCAGCTATACGGAGCGGGAGGGACGGAGTGAGCAGTTCTTC
>TRBV10-2|TRBJ2-5|many|.
CASSELGQETQYF
TGCGCCAGCAGTGAACTGGGACAAGAGACCCAGTACTTC
>TRBV13|TRBJ2-7|few|TRBD1
CASSSTGTGFYEQYF
TGTGCCAGCAGCTCTACCGGGACAGGGTTCTACGAGCAGTACTTC
>TRBV20-1|TRBJ2-7|.|.
CSASRSIGYEQYF
TGCAGTGCTAGTCGTAGCATTGGCTACGAGCAGTACTTC
>TRBV7-2|TRBJ2-2|many|.
CASGRDRRTGELFF
TGTGCCTCCGGGCGGGATCGGCGCACCGGGGAGCTGTTTTTT
>TRBV5-1|TRBJ2-1|few|TRBD2
CASRTSGMVVDEQFF
TGCGCCAGCAGGACTAGCGGGATGGTCGTGGATGAGCAGTTCTTC
>TRBV4-1|TRBJ2-2|many|.
CASSQGRTYPVGGELFF
TGCGCCAGCAGCCAAGGCCGGACATACCCGGTAGGCGGGGAGCTGTTTTTT
>TRBV18|TRBJ2-5|.|.
CASSPLAGKMETQYF
TGTGCCAGCTCACCACTGGCAGGGAAGATGGAGACCCAGTACTTC
>TRBV21-1|TRBJ2-1|.|.
CARNLARSSYNEQFF
TGTGCCAGGAACTTAGCGCGGAGCTCCTACAATGAGCAGTTCTTC
>TRBV5-5|TRBJ2-3|.|.
CASLISGSTDTQYF
TGTGCCAGCCTGATTAGCGGTAGCACAGATACGCAGTATTTT
>TRBV20-1|TRBJ2-3|many|TRBD2
CSALHSGKLDTQYF
TGCAGTGCCCTCCATAGCGGGAAGCTTGATACGCAGTATTTT
>TRBV3-1|TRBJ2-7|few|.
CASSQGTLYF
TGTGCCAGCAGCCAAGGGACCTTGTACTTC
>TRBV6-1|TRBJ2-4|.|.
CASSEEWAQGGQNIQYF
TGTGCCAGCAGTGAAGAATGGGCCCAGGGTGGCCAAAACATTCAGTACTTC
>TRBV5-6|TRBJ2-7|.|TRBD2
CASHEGTRYEEQYF
TGTGCCAGCCACGAAGGGACTAGGTACGAGGAGCAGTACTTC
>TRBV4-3|TRBJ2-2|few|TRBD1
CASSQVGQGSAGELFF
TGCGCCAGCAGCCAAGTGGGACAGGGAAGCGCCGGGGAGCTGTTTTTT
>TRBV7-6|TRBJ2-1|many|TRBD2
CASSLQRDFRNEQFF
TGTGCCAGCAGCTTACAGCGGGACTTCCGAAATGAGCAGTTCTTC
>TRBV7-9|TRBJ2-7|.|.
CASSYPGHPKSYEQYF
TGTGCCAGCAGCTACCCGGGACACCCCAAATCCTACGAGCAGTACTTC
>TRBV4-3|TRBJ1-3|many|.
CASSQEGQLNGNTIYF
TGCGCCAGCAGCCAAGAAGGCCAGCTAAATGGAAACACCATATATTTT
>TRBV20-1|TRBJ1-2|few|.
CSASLAEPNYGYTF
TGCAGTGCTAGCTTGGCGGAACCTAACTATGGCTACACCTTC
>TRBV7-6|TRBJ2-1|.|.
CASSLLGGPYNEQFF
TGTGCCAGCAGCCTCCTGGGAGGCCCCTACAATGAGCAGTTCTTC
>TRBV10-3|TRBJ1-1|many|TRBD1
CAIRNDDRGTEAFF
TGTGCCATCAGGAACGACGACAGGGGCACTGAAGCTTTCTTT
>TRBV3-1|TRBJ1-4|.|TRBD1
CASSWRRDRGEKLFF
TGTGCCAGCAGCTGGAGACGGGACAGGGGTGAAAAACTGTTTTTT
>TRBV20-1|TRBJ1-5|many|.
CSASGQIDQPQHF
TGCAGTGCTAGCGGCCAGATAGATCAGCCCCAGCATTTT
>TRBV2|TRBJ2-1|few|.
CASGGHNHEQFF
TGTGCCAGCGGAGGACACAATCATGAGCAGTTCTTC
>TRBV24-1|TRBJ2-2|.|.
CATSVVNTGELFF
TGTGCCACCAGTGTCGTTAACACCGGGGAGCTGTTTTTT
>TRBV5-1|TRBJ2-3|few|.
CASSTGGGTDTQYF
TGCGCCAGCAGCACAGGAGGGGGCACAGATACGCAGTATTTT
>TRBV11-3|TRBJ2-3|.|TRBD2
CASSLRGSGIDTQYF
TGTGCCAGCAGCTTACGCGGGAGCGGAATAGATACGCAGTATTTT
>TRBV10-3|TRBJ2-3|.|TRBD1
CAISESTGASDTQYF
TGTGCCATCAGTGAGTCAACAGGGGCCTCGGATACGCAGTATTTT
>TRBV6-4|TRBJ2-1|many|TRBD1
CASSPGTGANEQFF
TGTGCCAGCAGTCCCGGGACAGGGGCCAATGAGCAGTTCTTC
>TRBV20-1|TRBJ2-7|.|.
CSASFHEGDEQYF
TGCAGTGCTAGTTTTCATGAAGGTGACGAGCAGTACTTC
>TRBV11-2|TRBJ2-1|many|.
CASSWTGYEQFF
TGTGCCAGCAGCTGGACGGGTTATGAGCAGTTCTTC
>TRBV9|TRBJ1-3|many|.
CASSVPNSGNTIYF
TGTGCCAGCAGCGTACCTAACTCTGGAAACACCATATATTTT
>TRBV25-1|TRBJ2-2|.|.
CASSESSDTGELFF
TGTGCCAGCAGTGAATCTAGCGACACCGGGGAGCTGTTTTTT
>TRBV12-3/TRBV12-4|TRBJ2-5|many|.
CASSLGHPPETQYF
TGTGCCAGCAGTTTAGGACACCCGCCAGAGACCCAGTACTTC
>TRBV20-1|TRBJ2-7|many|.
CSARTGAHEQYF
TGCAGTGCTAGGACGGGAGCCCACGAGCAGTACTTC